The 7 T cell receptor beta chains in this list originate from one sample, sequenced in a study of T cell repertoires in cytomegalovirus infection. TCRdb recomputed calls from the reads with MiXCR, one row per CDR3 protein. The table includes roughly 760,000 distinct CDR3 sequences, about 40% detected once. The specimen was PBMCs. These receptors were collected from a human donor in good health (CMV status not recorded). Some clones in this sample may be carry-over from other donors' samples.

The V call is TRBV30, the J call TRBJ1-1; D perhaps matches TRBD1 (5 bases). Trimming removed 6 bases at V and 4 bases at J, with 12 bases between. This CDR3 has 12 amino acids. CDR1 is GTSNPN and CDR2 is SVGIG in the germline V gene (reference sequence). For the CDR3, the DNA is TGTGCCTGTTATGCCGGGGGCACTGAAGCTTTCTTT. This codes for CACYAGGTEAFF.

This clonotype was observed a few times. The chain joins TRBV5-1 to TRBJ1-6; D may be TRBD1 (6 bases). The V and J ends lost 4 bases and 7 bases respectively, with 12 bases between them. Germline CDR1 and CDR2: SGHRS and YFSETQ. The CDR3 is 14 amino acids. The CDR3 DNA reads TGCGCCAGCAGCCCAGGACAGACCAATTCACCCCTCCACTTT. This encodes CASSPGQTNSPLHF.

Notes on this clonotype: Given a much more abundant clone one base away, this may be a read error. The V and J genes are TRBV19 and TRBJ2-1; 7 bases are shared with TRBD2. The CDR3 has 18 amino acids. V shed 1 base and J 8 bases; nucleotides not matched to a gene: 17. CDR1 is LNHDA and CDR2 is SQIVND in the germline V gene (reference sequence). The CDR3 DNA follows: TGTGCCAGTAGTATAGGAGTTCCGAGCGGGATTCGGCTCGATGAGCAGTTCTTC. Amino acids: CASSIGVPSGIRLDEQFF.

This clonotype was seen ten or more times. This chain uses TRBV7-9 with TRBJ2-3; no clear D. The CDR3 is 12 residues long. The germline V gene encodes CDR1 SEHNR and CDR2 FQNEAQ (reference sequence). The V and J ends lost 5 bases and 3 bases respectively, with 6 bases between them. For the CDR3, the DNA is TGTGCCAGCAGCCCTGGAACAGATACGCAGTATTTT. Its protein product is CASSPGTDTQYF.

The table lists this clonotype with a few counts. This rearrangement joins TRBV5-1 to TRBJ1-4; TRBD1 is a possible D gene (6 bases). CDR3 size: 14 residues. Trimming removed 4 bases from V and 3 bases from J, with 10 bases in between. CDR1 is SGHRS and CDR2 is YFSETQ in the germline V gene. Here the CDR3 DNA reads TGCGCCAGCAGCCTGGACAGTCCTAATGAAAAACTGTTTTTT. Amino acid sequence: CASSLDSPNEKLFF.

Here the CDR3 DNA reads TGTGCCAGCAGCCGTACAGGGGAGGGGGAGACCCAGTACTTC. Amino acids: CASSRTGEGETQYF. This chain links TRBV7-6 with TRBJ2-5; D possibly matches TRBD1 or TRBD2 (7 bases each). The CDR3 length is 14 residues. The V gene's germline CDR1 is SGHVS and CDR2 FNYEAQ. V was shortened by 5 bases and J by 5 bases, with 15 bases between the two germline ends.

This chain links TRBV20-1 with TRBJ2-7; TRBD2 agrees at 13 bases. Germline trimming cut 6 bases from V and 0 bases from J; bases unmatched to any gene: 8. The CDR3 loop spans 16 amino acids. In germline, CDR1 is DFQATT, CDR2 SNEGSKA (reference sequence). In DNA form, the CDR3 reads TGCAGTGCGTCCGGGACTAGCGGGATTAGCTCCTACGAGCAGTACTTC. Its translation: CSASGTSGISSYEQYF.